The rows below give T cell receptor beta chains drawn from one sample of a study of CD8 T cells in ankylosing spondylitis. From the 5' RACE reads, TCRdb called clonotypes with MiXCR, one entry per CDR3 protein. In the table there are 220,000 or so distinct CDR3 sequences, approximately 10% of which are singletons. Specimen: blood, either unsorted or a sorted T cell fraction (not recorded which). The receptors come from a male donor with ankylosing spondylitis or in good health (not recorded which). The CDR3 runs from the conserved cysteine through the conserved F or W. D genes are given only for firm matches. Not every row has a clone size; where given, it reads once, few, many or a size class.

CDR3aa: CASSFVTGNSNQPQHF; CDR3nt: TGTGCCAGCAGTTTCGTCACAGGGAATAGCAATCAGCCCCAGCATTTT; d_gene: -; j_gene: TRBJ1-5; v_gene: TRBV27; abundance: many
CDR3aa: CASSQGQGADTQYF; CDR3nt: TGCGCCAGCAGCCAAGGACAGGGAGCAGATACGCAGTATTTT; d_gene: TRBD1; j_gene: TRBJ2-3; v_gene: TRBV5-1; abundance: many
CDR3aa: CASSSTGVITDTQYF; CDR3nt: TGTGCCAGCAGCTCAACGGGAGTTATCACAGATACGCAGTATTTT; d_gene: -; j_gene: TRBJ2-3; v_gene: TRBV7-2; abundance: many
CDR3aa: CATSDMDRGQETQYF; CDR3nt: TGTGCCACCAGTGATATGGACAGGGGGCAAGAGACCCAGTACTTC; d_gene: TRBD1; j_gene: TRBJ2-5; v_gene: TRBV24-1; abundance: -
CDR3aa: CASGLGLAGGRSEQFF; CDR3nt: TGTGCTAGTGGTTTGGGGCTGGCGGGGGGCCGTAGTGAGCAGTTCTTC; d_gene: TRBD2; j_gene: TRBJ2-1; v_gene: TRBV12-5; abundance: -
CDR3aa: CASRQLAGLDTQYF; CDR3nt: TGTGCCAGCCGACAACTAGCGGGGTTGGATACGCAGTATTTT; d_gene: TRBD2; j_gene: TRBJ2-3; v_gene: TRBV27; abundance: many
CDR3aa: CASSRGGGRNSNQPQHF; CDR3nt: TGTGCCAGCAGCCGGGGAGGGGGGAGAAATAGCAATCAGCCCCAGCATTTT; d_gene: -; j_gene: TRBJ1-5; v_gene: TRBV7-6; abundance: -
CDR3aa: CASSPSGGDTQYF; CDR3nt: TGTGCCAGCAGTCCTTCGGGGGGCGATACGCAGTATTTT; d_gene: -; j_gene: TRBJ2-3; v_gene: TRBV9; abundance: many
CDR3aa: CASSRPEGADYEQYF; CDR3nt: TGTGCCAGCAGCCGACCGGAGGGGGCAGATTACGAGCAGTACTTC; d_gene: -; j_gene: TRBJ2-7; v_gene: TRBV7-9; abundance: -
CDR3aa: CASSLERLAGAGDTQYF; CDR3nt: TGTGCCAGCAGCTTAGAGAGACTAGCGGGGGCAGGGGATACGCAGTATTTT; d_gene: TRBD2; j_gene: TRBJ2-3; v_gene: TRBV7-9; abundance: many
CDR3aa: CASSLDLASPYNEQFF; CDR3nt: TGTGCCAGCAGCTTAGATCTAGCCAGCCCCTACAATGAGCAGTTCTTC; d_gene: -; j_gene: TRBJ2-1; v_gene: TRBV11-2; abundance: many
CDR3aa: CSARDIGGYREKLFF; CDR3nt: TGCAGTGCTAGAGATATTGGGGGATATAGGGAAAAACTGTTTTTT; d_gene: -; j_gene: TRBJ1-4; v_gene: TRBV20-1; abundance: many
CDR3aa: CASSFRQAERGYTF; CDR3nt: TGTGCCAGCAGCTTTAGACAGGCCGAGAGGGGCTACACCTTC; d_gene: -; j_gene: TRBJ1-2; v_gene: TRBV7-2; abundance: -
CDR3aa: CSVDRAGTQYF; CDR3nt: TGCAGCGTTGACCGAGCAGGAACGCAGTATTTT; d_gene: -; j_gene: TRBJ2-3; v_gene: TRBV29-1; abundance: few
CDR3aa: CASSSPGGTLYNEQFF; CDR3nt: TGTGCCAGCAGCTCCCCGGGGGGGACACTCTACAATGAGCAGTTCTTC; d_gene: TRBD2; j_gene: TRBJ2-1; v_gene: TRBV28; abundance: -
CDR3aa: CASSPRTQLATQYF; CDR3nt: TGTGCCAGCAGCCCCCGAACCCAACTAGCGACCCAGTACTTC; d_gene: -; j_gene: TRBJ2-5; v_gene: TRBV7-8; abundance: few
CDR3aa: CASRGDNEKLFF; CDR3nt: TGTGCCAGCAGGGGGGATAATGAAAAACTGTTTTTT; d_gene: -; j_gene: TRBJ1-4; v_gene: TRBV12-3/TRBV12-4; abundance: many
CDR3aa: CSATPGTGQETQYF; CDR3nt: TGCAGTGCCACCCCCGGGACAGGTCAAGAGACCCAGTACTTC; d_gene: TRBD1; j_gene: TRBJ2-5; v_gene: TRBV20-1; abundance: few
CDR3aa: CASWPRFSPIYGYTF; CDR3nt: TGTGCCAGCTGGCCCCGTTTCTCCCCTATCTATGGCTACACCTTC; d_gene: -; j_gene: TRBJ1-2; v_gene: TRBV6-1; abundance: -
CDR3aa: CASKGQSTDTQYF; CDR3nt: TGCGCCAGCAAGGGACAGAGCACAGATACGCAGTATTTT; d_gene: TRBD1; j_gene: TRBJ2-3; v_gene: TRBV5-1; abundance: many
CDR3aa: CATSRVFRTSGGAAYNEQFF; CDR3nt: TGTGCCACCAGCAGAGTTTTTAGGACTAGCGGGGGGGCTGCCTACAATGAGCAGTTCTTC; d_gene: TRBD2; j_gene: TRBJ2-1; v_gene: TRBV15; abundance: many
CDR3aa: CASSQLADTQYF; CDR3nt: TGTGCCAGCAGCCAATTGGCGGATACGCAGTATTTT; d_gene: -; j_gene: TRBJ2-3; v_gene: TRBV7-2; abundance: few
CDR3aa: CSARDEGEKLFF; CDR3nt: TGCAGTGCTAGAGATGAAGGTGAAAAACTGTTTTTT; d_gene: -; j_gene: TRBJ1-4; v_gene: TRBV20-1; abundance: many
CDR3aa: CSASTRLGETQYF; CDR3nt: TGCAGTGCTAGTACCAGGCTTGGGGAGACCCAGTACTTC; d_gene: -; j_gene: TRBJ2-5; v_gene: TRBV20-1; abundance: many
CDR3aa: CASSGDYGYTF; CDR3nt: TGTGCCAGCAGTGGGGACTATGGCTACACCTTC; d_gene: -; j_gene: TRBJ1-2; v_gene: TRBV28; abundance: few
CDR3aa: CASSLRAGGNEKLFF; CDR3nt: TGTGCCAGCAGCTTAAGGGCAGGGGGTAATGAAAAACTGTTTTTT; d_gene: TRBD1; j_gene: TRBJ1-4; v_gene: TRBV7-9; abundance: -
CDR3aa: CSASPATGFGTEAFF; CDR3nt: TGCAGTGCTAGCCCTGCGACAGGGTTTGGCACTGAAGCTTTCTTT; d_gene: TRBD1; j_gene: TRBJ1-1; v_gene: TRBV20-1; abundance: many
CDR3aa: CASTLGQGSSYNEQFF; CDR3nt: TGCGCCAGCACCTTAGGACAGGGGAGCTCCTACAATGAGCAGTTCTTC; d_gene: TRBD1; j_gene: TRBJ2-1; v_gene: TRBV5-1; abundance: many
CDR3aa: CASRHQREQYF; CDR3nt: TGTGCCAGCAGACATCAACGGGAGCAGTACTTC; d_gene: -; j_gene: TRBJ2-7; v_gene: TRBV6-5; abundance: -
CDR3aa: CASSLAGGKDTQYF; CDR3nt: TGTGCCAGCAGCCTAGCGGGGGGGAAGGATACGCAGTATTTT; d_gene: TRBD2; j_gene: TRBJ2-3; v_gene: TRBV5-6; abundance: -
CDR3aa: CASSQEARYNSPLHF; CDR3nt: TGTGCCAGCAGCCAAGAGGCGCGCTATAATTCACCCCTCCACTTT; d_gene: -; j_gene: TRBJ1-6; v_gene: TRBV3-1; abundance: many
CDR3aa: CASTMDSLGEQFF; CDR3nt: TGTGCCAGCACTATGGACAGTTTGGGTGAGCAGTTCTTC; d_gene: -; j_gene: TRBJ2-1; v_gene: TRBV6-4; abundance: -
CDR3aa: CASSPQRGAAYRVEQFF; CDR3nt: TGTGCCAGCAGTCCTCAGAGAGGAGCGGCCTACCGAGTGGAGCAGTTCTTC; d_gene: -; j_gene: TRBJ2-1; v_gene: TRBV12-3/TRBV12-4; abundance: -
CDR3aa: CASSLDGTGSYEQYF; CDR3nt: TGCGCCAGCAGCTTGGACGGGACAGGCTCCTACGAGCAGTACTTC; d_gene: TRBD1; j_gene: TRBJ2-7; v_gene: TRBV5-1; abundance: many
CDR3aa: CCARDRGRGPNQPQHF; CDR3nt: TGCTGTGCTAGAGATCGCGGCAGGGGCCCGAATCAGCCCCAGCATTTT; d_gene: -; j_gene: TRBJ1-5; v_gene: TRBV20-1; abundance: few
CDR3aa: CASRETGVQPQHF; CDR3nt: TGTGCCAGCAGAGAGACAGGGGTTCAGCCCCAGCATTTT; d_gene: TRBD1; j_gene: TRBJ1-5; v_gene: TRBV7-2; abundance: few
CDR3aa: CASSPRDSNSYEQYF; CDR3nt: TGTGCCAGCAGCCCACGGGACAGTAACTCCTACGAGCAGTACTTC; d_gene: TRBD1; j_gene: TRBJ2-7; v_gene: TRBV9; abundance: -
CDR3aa: CASSQELYEQYF; CDR3nt: TGTGCCAGCAGCCAGGAGCTCTACGAGCAGTACTTC; d_gene: -; j_gene: TRBJ2-7; v_gene: TRBV7-9; abundance: many
CDR3aa: CASSDSTANEKLFF; CDR3nt: TGTGCCAGCAGCGACAGCACCGCTAATGAAAAACTGTTTTTT; d_gene: -; j_gene: TRBJ1-4; v_gene: TRBV6-1; abundance: many
CDR3aa: CASSLTTGAYEQYF; CDR3nt: TGCGCCAGCAGCCTTACGACAGGGGCCTACGAGCAGTACTTC; d_gene: TRBD1; j_gene: TRBJ2-7; v_gene: TRBV5-1; abundance: many